This T cell receptor beta chain stems from a study of blood T cell repertoires in COVID-19. The data were produced by immunoSEQ multiplex PCR, yet TCRdb's version contains in-frame clones alone and is incomplete. The data contain some 91,000 clones, roughly 72% of them singletons. Trimming removed 1 base at V and 0 bases at J, with 17 bases between. Germline V lookup: CDR1 SGHKS, CDR2 YYEKEE (reference sequence). The CDR3 extends over 18 amino acids. V usage is TRBV5-5 and J usage is TRBJ1-3; weak D call: TRBD1 (6 bases). This clonotype originated in a man aged 65 to 79 with acute or convalescent COVID-19. The sequenced sample consisted of peripheral blood. The CDR3 region is CASSLYGSDSSSGNTIYF. CDR3 DNA: TGTGCCAGCAGCTTGTACGGGTCGGACAGTTCCTCTGGAAACACCATATATTTT.